The 10 T cell receptor beta chains given below trace back to one sample, sequenced in a study of blood T cell repertoires in COVID-19. Assay used: immunoSEQ multiplex PCR; TCRdb lists only in-frame clones, some missing. The table shows more than 110,000 clones, with approximately 87% occurring only once. The sequencing sample was made of peripheral blood. The receptor set was obtained from a middle-aged woman with acute or convalescent COVID-19.

The V and J genes are TRBV11-2 and TRBJ1-6, with a possible D match to TRBD1 (5 bases). The CDR3 contains 15 residues. Trimming removed 0 bases from V and 10 bases from J, with 13 bases in between. Germline V gives CDR1 SGHAT, CDR2 FQNNGV. In DNA form, the CDR3 reads TGTGCCAGCAGCTTAGAGGAAAGATGGGGCTCACCCCTCCACTTT. Translating it yields CASSLEERWGSPLHF.

V gene TRBV5-8 combines with J gene TRBJ1-5, with TRBD1 identical over 9 bases. Germline lookup yields CDR1 SGHTS and CDR2 YDEGEE. V shed 4 bases, J shed 7 bases, and the junction held 21 bases outside the gene matches. The CDR3 contains 19 residues. This chain's CDR3 is CASSPGTGPQVGYIQPQHF. CDR3 sequence (DNA): TGTGCCAGCAGCCCGGGGACAGGGCCCCAGGTGGGGTACATACAGCCCCAGCATTTT.

The chain is built from TRBV6-5 and TRBJ1-6; tentatively, D is TRBD1 (5 bases). V was clipped by 4 bases and J by 9 bases, with 16 bases between them. This CDR3 spans 15 amino acids. Germline V gene sequence: CDR1 MNHEY, CDR2 SVGAGI. CDR3 nucleotides: TGTGCCAGCAGTTTTTTCACTGGGGCTAGTTCACCCCTCCACTTT. It encodes CASSFFTGASSPLHF.

The V call is TRBV9, the J call TRBJ1-2; D is ambiguous. The germline V gene has CDR1 SGDLS and CDR2 YYNGEE. V gave up 4 bases and J gave up 4 bases, with 14 bases separating them. This CDR3 has 14 amino acids. The CDR3, as DNA: TGTGCCAGCAGCCCCATGGAGGGTGCCTATGGCTACACCTTC. Translated: CASSPMEGAYGYTF.

This rearrangement joins TRBV7-3 to TRBJ1-1; D is unclear. Between the trimmed V and J ends, which lost 3 bases and 1 base, there was a span of 6 bases. The CDR3 has 13 amino acids. The germline V gene encodes CDR1 SGHTA and CDR2 FQGTGA. The CDR3 nucleotides read TGTGCCAGCAGCTTCGGGGAGAACACTGAAGCTTTCTTT. This translates into CASSFGENTEAFF.

This clone was seen only a few times. This chain uses TRBV27 with TRBJ2-7; 8 positions agree with TRBD2. Germline CDR1 MNHEY, CDR2 SMNVEV (reference sequence). This CDR3 has 15 residues. Trimming at V came to 2 bases and at J to 7 bases, leaving 10 bases not matched to a gene. DNA for the CDR3: TGTGCCAGCAGTTTAGCGGGAGGAACCCCTCGGGAGCAGTACTTC. Translating gives CASSLAGGTPREQYF.

J is TRBJ2-1 and V is TRBV7-9; D remains ambiguous. There are 12 residues in the CDR3. Germline CDR1 SEHNR, CDR2 FQNEAQ (reference sequence). V dropped 7 bases and J dropped 10 bases, with 14 bases sitting between them. The CDR3 sequence is CASTPPYGEQFF. CDR3 nucleotide sequence: TGTGCCAGCACCCCACCTTACGGGGAGCAGTTCTTC.

The chain recombines TRBV7-2 with TRBJ1-1; possible D gene TRBD1, 5 bases. V gave up 4 bases and J gave up 5 bases, with 14 bases separating them. CDR1 is SGHTA, CDR2 FQGNSA, per germline. This CDR3 comprises 14 residues. CDR3 nucleotide sequence: TGTGCCAGCAGCTCGACAGTTAGGGGAACTGAAGCTTTCTTT. Translating gives CASSSTVRGTEAFF.

DNA for the CDR3: TGCGCCAGCAGCCTTAACCTAGGACAGGGGGTCTATGGCTACACCTTC. It specifies CASSLNLGQGVYGYTF. This chain links TRBV5-1 with TRBJ1-2, with 10 bases matching TRBD1. This CDR3 is built from 16 residues. With V trimmed by 4 bases and J by 4 bases, 10 bases remained unmatched. Germline loops: CDR1 SGHRS, CDR2 YFSETQ.

The rearrangement uses TRBV10-3 and TRBJ1-5; 8 bases map to TRBD1. The length of the CDR3 is 13 residues. Germline loops: CDR1 ENHRY, CDR2 SYGVKD. Trimming took 8 bases from V and 3 from J; bases not matched to a gene: 3. Here the CDR3 DNA reads TGTGCCATCGGACAGGGAGACAATCAGCCCCAGCATTTT. Amino acids: CAIGQGDNQPQHF.